A single sample is the source of the 9 T cell receptor beta chains below, sequenced in a study of cytomegalovirus exposure and HLA in healthy donors. The study ran its PCR with 60 Vbeta and 13 Jbeta primers. Profiling relied on immunoSEQ multiplex PCR, and the TCRdb table lists in-frame clones only, not all of them. The sample contains under 55,000 clones, around 72% of which appear only once. Sequenced input: PBMCs. These receptors came from a man in his late teens or twenties in good health and CMV-seronegative.

V gene TRBV13 combines with J gene TRBJ2-1; 7 bases are a match to TRBD2. The CDR3 contains 16 residues. J gave up 2 bases and V 5 bases, and 9 bases lay outside the gene matches. The germline gives CDR1 PRHDT, CDR2 FYEKMQ (reference sequence). The CDR3 region is CASSLRPGGAYNEQFF. CDR3 nucleotides: TGTGCCAGCAGCCTCCGTCCGGGAGGCGCCTACAATGAGCAGTTCTTC.

The CDR3 DNA is TGCGCCAGCAGCCAAGATTCTGCGGGACTATACGAGCAGTACTTC. It specifies CASSQDSAGLYEQYF. The chain uses TRBV4-3 and TRBJ2-7, with 7 nucleotides matching TRBD2. Germline V gives CDR1 LGHNA, CDR2 YSLEER. The CDR3 loop spans 15 amino acids. V lost 0 bases to trimming and J lost 4 bases; unmatched junction nucleotides: 6.

The V call is TRBV28, the J call TRBJ1-5, with 10 bases that match TRBD1. This CDR3 has 17 amino acids. V was pared by 8 bases and J by 2 bases, with 12 bases of the junction left unmatched. In germline, CDR1 is MDHEN, CDR2 SYDVKM. CDR3 loop: CASGSAGTGARNQPQHF. CDR3 nucleotide sequence: TGTGCCAGCGGATCTGCCGGGACAGGGGCCCGCAATCAGCCCCAGCATTTT.

This chain connects TRBV15 to TRBJ2-7, with 7 bases identical to TRBD1. The V and J ends lost 1 base and 6 bases, in that order; junction bases with no gene match: 9. CDR3 size: 15 residues. CDR1 and CDR2 (germline): LNHNV, YYDKDF (reference sequence). The CDR3: CATSRGWGQSTEQYF. CDR3 sequence (DNA): TGTGCCACCAGCAGAGGATGGGGACAGAGCACCGAGCAGTACTTC.

The rearrangement uses TRBV2 and TRBJ2-5; D is unclear. This CDR3 spans 11 amino acids. From germline, CDR1 is SNHLY and CDR2 FYNNEI. V lost 4 bases, J lost 5 bases, and 5 bases lay in between. CDR3 residues: CASSVSETQYF. The CDR3 nucleotides are TGTGCCAGCAGTGTATCGGAGACCCAGTACTTC.

The chain recombines TRBV6-5 with TRBJ1-5, with 8 bases that match TRBD1. Germline V gene sequence: CDR1 MNHEY, CDR2 SVGAGI. J was trimmed by 3 bases and V by 6 bases; bases with no gene match: 4. CDR3 length: 14 residues. Here the CDR3 reads CASSLRGPNQPQHF. As DNA, the CDR3 is TGTGCCAGCAGCCTCAGGGGGCCCAATCAGCCCCAGCATTTT.

This chain uses TRBV4-3 with TRBJ1-5; possibly TRBD1 for D (5 bases). V gave up 5 bases and J gave up 4 bases, with 18 bases separating them. Per germline, CDR1 LGHNA and CDR2 YSLEER. The CDR3 has 16 residues. Written as DNA, the CDR3 is TGCGCCAGCAGCGTACAAGTCAGCAGGGTGAATCAGCCCCAGCATTTT. This translates into CASSVQVSRVNQPQHF.

V gene TRBV6-4 combines with J gene TRBJ2-7; TRBD1 might be the D (6 bases). Germline V gene lookup returns CDR1 MRHNA and CDR2 SNTAGT. Trimming removed 5 bases at V and 0 bases at J, with 14 bases between. There are 15 residues in the CDR3. CDR3 residues: CASSPTGGSSYEQYF. CDR3 nucleotide sequence: TGTGCCAGCAGTCCGACTGGGGGCAGCTCCTACGAGCAGTACTTC.

This CDR3 is CAGRGDTNQPQHF. The CDR3 coding sequence is TGTGCCGGCAGGGGGGACACCAATCAGCCCCAGCATTTT. The rearrangement uses TRBV10-3 and TRBJ1-5; TRBD1 aligns across 7 bases. V was clipped by 11 bases and J by 3 bases; unmatched bases: 7. The length of the CDR3 is 13 residues. Germline CDR1 reads ENHRY; CDR2 reads SYGVKD.